These 17 T cell receptor beta chains were all obtained from the same sample, sequenced in a study of radiotherapy plus CTLA-4 blockade in lung cancer. Here immunoSEQ multiplex PCR was the method, and the copy in TCRdb shows in-frame clones only, minus some. The sample shows 80,000 to 100,000 clones, around 90% of them seen only once. Here the sequenced sample was peripheral blood, taken from a patient treated with radiotherapy plus ipilimumab. The origin of the receptors is a human donor with non-small cell lung cancer that progressed on radiotherapy plus ipilimumab.

This clone was detected once. The chain carries TRBV18 and TRBJ1-2, with D tentatively TRBD1 (5 bases). V lost 0 bases and J 0 bases, leaving 8 bases between the germline ends. Germline assignment: CDR1 KGHSH and CDR2 LQKENI. The CDR3 covers 15 residues. CDR3 in DNA: TGTGCCAGCTCACCACCCCAGGGACCTAACTATGGCTACACCTTC. Amino acid sequence: CASSPPQGPNYGYTF.

V gene TRBV5-4 combines with J gene TRBJ2-1, with 9 bases fitting TRBD2. Germline V CDR1 and CDR2: SGHNT, YYREEE (reference sequence). Trimming took 3 bases from V and 0 from J; bases not matched to a gene: 10. CDR3 length: 18 residues. The CDR3 coding sequence is TGTGCCAGCAGCTCCGGGGCGGGAGGGCTGGGCTCCTACAATGAGCAGTTCTTC. Its protein product is CASSSGAGGLGSYNEQFF.

The genes are TRBV29-1 and TRBJ2-1; D remains ambiguous. Trimming pared 2 bases from V and 6 bases from J, leaving 8 bases between. CDR3 length: 12 residues. The V gene's germline CDR1 is SQVTM and CDR2 ANQGSEA. For the CDR3, the DNA is TGCAGCGTTGAATATCTCATCAATGAGCAGTTCTTC. It specifies CSVEYLINEQFF.

The chain recombines TRBV5-6 with TRBJ1-1; unclear D gene. The CDR3 is 14 residues long. Germline lookup yields CDR1 SGHDT and CDR2 YYEEEE. Trimming shortened V by 4 bases and J by 1 base, and 11 bases separated the two germline ends. CDR3 region: CASSPLRGNTEAFF. The DNA of the CDR3 is TGTGCCAGCAGCCCCCTTCGGGGGAACACTGAAGCTTTCTTT.

The CDR3 DNA reads as TGTGCCAGCAGCTTAGGGGCGGGAGTCCTCAATGAGCAGTTCTTC. This gives the protein CASSLGAGVLNEQFF. The chain joins TRBV7-9 to TRBJ2-1; 7 bases agree with TRBD2. Germline V gene sequence: CDR1 SEHNR, CDR2 FQNEAQ (reference sequence). V gave up 1 base and J gave up 6 bases; unmatched junction bases: 6. This CDR3 has 15 residues.

The J gene is TRBJ2-7, the V gene TRBV5-4, with TRBD1 identical over 8 bases. V dropped 4 bases and J dropped 3; count of bases not matched to a gene: 6. CDR3 length equals 14 residues. The germline V gene has CDR1 SGHNT and CDR2 YYREEE (reference sequence). This CDR3 reads CASSLGQGGYEQYF. In DNA form, the CDR3 reads TGTGCCAGCAGCCTAGGACAGGGTGGCTACGAGCAGTACTTC.

The V gene is TRBV6-5, the J gene TRBJ2-7, with 7 bases aligning to TRBD1. The V and J ends lost 6 bases and 2 bases, in that order; junction bases with no gene match: 4. The CDR3 is 13 residues long. Germline-derived CDR1 and CDR2 are MNHEY and SVGAGI. The CDR3 loop is CASRRTGAYEQYF. As DNA, the CDR3 is TGTGCCAGCAGACGGACAGGCGCCTACGAGCAGTACTTC.

The rearrangement joins TRBV9 to TRBJ2-5; D tentatively reads TRBD1 or TRBD2 (5 bases each). V was shortened by 2 bases and J by 0 bases, with 11 bases between the two germline ends. This CDR3 is built from 15 residues. Germline assignment: CDR1 SGDLS and CDR2 YYNGEE. The CDR3 here is CASSVAGTYQETQYF. Here the CDR3 DNA reads TGTGCCAGCAGCGTTGCCGGGACGTACCAAGAGACCCAGTACTTC.

The rearrangement joins TRBV9 to TRBJ1-1; D possibly corresponds to TRBD1 (6 bases). V gave up 4 bases and J gave up 4 bases, with 17 bases separating them. In germline, CDR1 is SGDLS, CDR2 YYNGEE. CDR3 size: 15 residues. This CDR3 reads CASSPEGGRSTEAFF. As DNA, the CDR3 is TGTGCCAGCAGCCCTGAGGGGGGTCGGAGCACTGAAGCTTTCTTT.

This chain joins TRBV18 and TRBJ1-5; D is unresolved. Germline V CDR1 and CDR2: KGHSH, LQKENI. This CDR3 has 14 amino acids. With 3 bases removed from V and 6 bases from J, the gap between germline ends came to 12 bases. The CDR3 bases are TGTGCCAGCTCACCCAGCCGTCTCGGTCAGCCCCAGCATTTT. This translates into CASSPSRLGQPQHF.

This clone has just one count. J is TRBJ1-5 and V is TRBV10-3; 11 bases agree with TRBD1. CDR3 length: 17 amino acids. Germline CDR1 is ENHRY and CDR2 is SYGVKD. With V trimmed by 5 bases and J by 3 bases, 9 bases remained unmatched. DNA for the CDR3: TGTGCCATCAGTTCCCGGGACAGGGGGTCTTACAATCAGCCCCAGCATTTT. Translating gives CAISSRDRGSYNQPQHF.

The rearrangement links TRBV7-3 to TRBJ2-3, with D tentatively TRBD2 (7 bases). Germline V lookup: CDR1 SGHTA, CDR2 FQGTGA. Trimming cost V 5 bases and J 4 bases, with 16 bases left between them. The CDR3 runs 15 residues. CDR3 in DNA: TGTGCCAGCAGCCCCCGGGGGGCAGAAGCAGATACGCAGTATTTT. Amino acids: CASSPRGAEADTQYF.

The chain is built from TRBV6-6 and TRBJ2-5; weak D call: TRBD2 (5 bases). The CDR3 runs 15 residues. V lost 4 bases to trimming and J lost 4 bases, with 16 bases between them. Germline V CDR1 and CDR2: MNHNY, SVGAGI (reference sequence). The CDR3 bases are TGTGCCAGCAGTTCAGATGGGAGAACGGGAGAGACCCAGTACTTC. Protein: CASSSDGRTGETQYF.

This rearrangement joins TRBV9 to TRBJ2-7, with unresolved D. Germline values: CDR1 SGDLS, CDR2 YYNGEE. The V and J ends lost 0 bases and 0 bases respectively, with 10 bases between them. The length of the CDR3 is 15 residues. CDR3 sequence (DNA): TGTGCCAGCAGCGTAGGATCGCAGTCCTCCTACGAGCAGTACTTC. It specifies CASSVGSQSSYEQYF.

This chain uses TRBV5-1 with TRBJ2-1; 10 positions agree with TRBD2. The CDR3 is 15 residues long. The V segment lost 2 bases and the J segment 8 bases; nucleotides outside the gene matches: 7. Germline V CDR1 and CDR2: SGHRS, YFSETQ. The CDR3 sequence: CASSLVLAGFDEQFF. The CDR3 coding sequence is TGCGCCAGCAGCTTAGTACTAGCGGGATTCGATGAGCAGTTCTTC.

This clone has more than one count but fewer than ten. The chain has TRBV19 and TRBJ1-5; tentative D call: TRBD1 (6 bases). The CDR3 loop spans 17 amino acids. The V end was cut by 5 bases, the J end by 0 bases, with 17 bases between. Germline V gene data show CDR1 as LNHDA and CDR2 as SQIVND (reference sequence). CDR3 residues: CASSPSGTQYSNQPQHF. The CDR3 nucleotides read TGTGCCAGTAGTCCATCCGGGACACAGTATAGCAATCAGCCCCAGCATTTT.

This sequence joins TRBV5-6 and TRBJ2-1, with D perhaps matching TRBD1 (6 bases). Trimming removed 5 bases from V and 0 bases from J, with 9 bases in between. The CDR3 consists of 14 residues. Per the germline V gene, CDR1 is SGHDT and CDR2 is YYEEEE. CDR3 sequence reads: CASRGQFSYNEQFF. The CDR3 DNA sequence: TGTGCCAGCAGAGGACAGTTCTCCTACAATGAGCAGTTCTTC.